The clone carrying this T cell receptor (beta chain) has ten or more counts. During its preparation, the TCRbeta library received unique molecular identifiers. TCRdb passed the PCR reads through MiXCR, listing each CDR3 protein once. The sample lists approximately 590,000 distinct CDR3 sequences; over 9.5% were seen once. The record originates from a study of T-cell reconstitution after alpha-beta-depleted transplantation in children. Germline CDR1 MDHEN, CDR2 SYDVKM. This CDR3 spans 12 amino acids. The V end was cut by 7 bases, the J end by 7 bases, with 11 bases between. The sequencing used PBMCs from the stem cell graft donor, collected from the stem cell graft. The rearrangement joins TRBV28 to TRBJ2-1; D might be TRBD1 (6 bases). The clonotype comes from a human donor who donated a stem cell graft to a child with acute myeloid leukemia. CDR3 residues: CASTPRGNEQFF. The CDR3 DNA sequence: TGTGCCAGCACCCCTAGGGGGAATGAGCAGTTCTTC. Combining the CDR3 with reference TRBV28 and TRBJ2-1 gives the whole variable domain DVKVTQSSRYLVKRTGEKVFLECVQDMDHENMFWYRQDPGLGLRLIYFSYDVKMKEKGDIPEGYSVSREKKERFSLILESASTNQTSMYLCASTPRGNEQFFGPGTRLTVL.